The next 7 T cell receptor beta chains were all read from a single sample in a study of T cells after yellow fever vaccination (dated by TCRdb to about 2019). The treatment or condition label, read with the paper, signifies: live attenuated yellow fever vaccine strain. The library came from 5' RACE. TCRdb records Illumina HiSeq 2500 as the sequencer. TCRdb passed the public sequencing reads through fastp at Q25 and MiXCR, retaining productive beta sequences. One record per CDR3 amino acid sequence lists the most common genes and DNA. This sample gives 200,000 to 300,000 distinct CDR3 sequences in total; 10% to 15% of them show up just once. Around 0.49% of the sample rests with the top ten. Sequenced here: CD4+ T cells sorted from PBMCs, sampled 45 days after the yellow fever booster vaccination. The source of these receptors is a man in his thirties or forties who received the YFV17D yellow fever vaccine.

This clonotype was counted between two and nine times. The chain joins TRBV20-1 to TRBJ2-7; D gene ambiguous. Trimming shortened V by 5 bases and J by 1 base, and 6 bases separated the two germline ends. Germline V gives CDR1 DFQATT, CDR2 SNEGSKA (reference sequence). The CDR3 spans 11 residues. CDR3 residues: CSALRSYEQYF. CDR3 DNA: TGCAGTGCTCTTAGATCCTACGAGCAGTACTTC.

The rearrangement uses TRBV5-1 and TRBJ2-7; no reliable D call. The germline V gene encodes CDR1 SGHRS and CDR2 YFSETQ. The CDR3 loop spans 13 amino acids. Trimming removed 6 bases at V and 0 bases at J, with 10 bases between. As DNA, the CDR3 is TGCGCCAGCAAGGTGGAGAGCTCCTACGAGCAGTACTTC. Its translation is CASKVESSYEQYF.

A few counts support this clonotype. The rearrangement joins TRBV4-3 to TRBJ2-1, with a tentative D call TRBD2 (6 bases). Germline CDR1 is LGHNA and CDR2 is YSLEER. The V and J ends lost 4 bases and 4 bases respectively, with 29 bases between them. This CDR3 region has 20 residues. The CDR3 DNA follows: TGCGCCAGCAGCCTGTTTTTGCCTTCGATGGGCGGGGCGACTTACAATGAGCAGTTCTTC. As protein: CASSLFLPSMGGATYNEQFF.

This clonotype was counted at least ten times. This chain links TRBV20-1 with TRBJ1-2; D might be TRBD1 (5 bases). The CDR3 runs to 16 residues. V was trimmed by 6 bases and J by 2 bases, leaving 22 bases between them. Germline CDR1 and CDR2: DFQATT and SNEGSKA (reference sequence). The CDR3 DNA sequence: TGCAGTGCCTATACCTCCGACAGCTCCTCCAACTATGGCTACACCTTC. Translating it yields CSAYTSDSSSNYGYTF.

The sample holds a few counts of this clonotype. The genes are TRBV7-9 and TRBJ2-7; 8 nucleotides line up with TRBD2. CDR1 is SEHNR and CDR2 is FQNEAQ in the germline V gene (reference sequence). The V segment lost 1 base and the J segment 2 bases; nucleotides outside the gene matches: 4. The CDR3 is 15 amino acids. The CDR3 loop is CASSLVAGRAYEQYF. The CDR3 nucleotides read TGTGCCAGCAGCTTAGTGGCCGGGAGGGCCTACGAGCAGTACTTC.

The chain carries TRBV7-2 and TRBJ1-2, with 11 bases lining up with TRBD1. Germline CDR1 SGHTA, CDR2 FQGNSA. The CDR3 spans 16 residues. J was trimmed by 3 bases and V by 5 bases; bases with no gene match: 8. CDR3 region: CASSARKGQGDYGYTF. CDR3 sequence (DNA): TGTGCCAGCAGCGCACGTAAGGGACAGGGGGACTATGGCTACACCTTC.

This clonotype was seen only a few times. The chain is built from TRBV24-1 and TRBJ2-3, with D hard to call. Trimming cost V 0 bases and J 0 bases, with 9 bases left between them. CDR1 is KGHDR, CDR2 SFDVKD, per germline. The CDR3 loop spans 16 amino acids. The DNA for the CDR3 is TGTGCCACCAGTGATTTGCTTGGCGGTAGCACAGATACGCAGTATTTT. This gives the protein CATSDLLGGSTDTQYF.